This T cell receptor beta chain was observed in a study of T cell repertoires in cytomegalovirus infection. For the study at large: Public TCR beta signatures were indicative of both CMV infection and a matching HLA type. Study-level results: The study identified carriers of CMV plus the relevant HLA from cumulative public TCR beta family frequency. HLA-C-restricted, CMV-specific TCR beta clonotypes were dominant ex vivo.

One entry per CDR3 protein results from TCRdb running MiXCR on the reads. Of nearly 450,000 distinct CDR3 sequences listed, 25% to 40% were seen once; the top ten hold around 15%. This clonotype was seen more than once but under ten times. Its cognate antigen is unknown. Sequenced material: PBMCs. This receptor was identified in a human donor in good health (CMV status not recorded). Some clones in this sample may be carry-over from other donors' samples.

CDR3 sequence: CASIKQGEPYEQYF. The CDR3 DNA reads as TGTGCCAGCATCAAACAGGGGGAGCCCTACGAGCAGTACTTC. J is TRBJ2-7 and V is TRBV28; 8 bases are shared with TRBD1. The CDR3 runs to 14 residues. Germline lookup yields CDR1 MDHEN and CDR2 SYDVKM. V lost 7 bases, J lost 2 bases, and 7 bases stayed unmatched.